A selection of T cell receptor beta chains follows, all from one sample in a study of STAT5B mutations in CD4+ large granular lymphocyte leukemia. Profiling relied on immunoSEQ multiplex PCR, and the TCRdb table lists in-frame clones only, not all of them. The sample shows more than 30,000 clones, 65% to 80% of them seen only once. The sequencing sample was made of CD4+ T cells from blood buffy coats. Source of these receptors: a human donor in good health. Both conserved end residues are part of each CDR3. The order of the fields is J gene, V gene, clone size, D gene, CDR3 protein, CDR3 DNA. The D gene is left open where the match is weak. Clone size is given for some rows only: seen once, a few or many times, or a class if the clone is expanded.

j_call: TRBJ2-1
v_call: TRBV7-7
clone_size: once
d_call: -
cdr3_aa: CASSPLDGYNEQFF
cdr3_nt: TGTGCTAGCAGCCCACTTGATGGGTACAATGAGCAGTTCTTC

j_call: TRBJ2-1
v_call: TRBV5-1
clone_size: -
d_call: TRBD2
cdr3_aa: CASSGPGLAREQFF
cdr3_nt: TGCGCCAGCAGCGGACCGGGACTAGCAAGGGAGCAGTTCTTC

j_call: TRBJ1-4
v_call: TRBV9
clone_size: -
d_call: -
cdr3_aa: CASSRTLGNEKLFF
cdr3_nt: TGTGCCAGCAGCCGGACCCTAGGAAATGAAAAACTGTTTTTT

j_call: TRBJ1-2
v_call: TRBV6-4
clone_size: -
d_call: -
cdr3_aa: CASRDSVGGYTF
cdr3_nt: TGTGCCAGCAGAGACAGCGTAGGGGGCTACACCTTC

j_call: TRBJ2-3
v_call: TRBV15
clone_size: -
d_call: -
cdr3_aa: CATSRAAYTQYF
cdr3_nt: TGTGCCACCAGCAGAGCTGCCTATACGCAGTATTTT

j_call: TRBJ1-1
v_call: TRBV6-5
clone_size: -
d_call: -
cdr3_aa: CASSYSNWGLEAFF
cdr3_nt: TGTGCCAGCAGTTACTCGAATTGGGGGCTTGAAGCTTTCTTT

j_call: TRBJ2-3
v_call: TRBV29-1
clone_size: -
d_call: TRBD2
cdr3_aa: CSVSKALTSGTSHTQYF
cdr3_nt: TGCAGCGTCTCAAAGGCCCTCACTAGCGGGACTAGCCATACGCAGTATTTT

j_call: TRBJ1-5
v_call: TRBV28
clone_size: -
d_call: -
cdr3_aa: CASSFWGDQPQHF
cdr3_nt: TGTGCCAGCAGTTTTTGGGGGGATCAGCCCCAGCATTTT

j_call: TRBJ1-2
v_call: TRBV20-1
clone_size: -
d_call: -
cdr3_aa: CSARSYGYTF
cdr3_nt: TGCAGTGCTAGGTCCTATGGCTACACCTTC

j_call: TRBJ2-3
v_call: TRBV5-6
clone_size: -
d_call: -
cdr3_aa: CASSSRRGLTDTQYF
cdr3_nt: TGTGCCAGCAGTTCCAGGCGGGGTCTCACAGATACGCAGTATTTT

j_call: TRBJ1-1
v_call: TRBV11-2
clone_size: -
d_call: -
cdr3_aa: CASNRYEGGNTEAFF
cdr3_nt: TGTGCCAGCAACCGCTACGAGGGAGGGAACACTGAAGCTTTCTTT

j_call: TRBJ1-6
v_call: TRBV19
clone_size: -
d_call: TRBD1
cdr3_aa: CASRERDRSGSPLHF
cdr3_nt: TGTGCCAGTAGAGAGCGGGACAGGTCTGGTTCACCCCTCCACTTT

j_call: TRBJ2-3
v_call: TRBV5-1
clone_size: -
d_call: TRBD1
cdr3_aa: CASSLGRQGTDTQYF
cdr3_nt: TGCGCCAGCAGCTTGGGGAGACAGGGGACAGATACGCAGTATTTT

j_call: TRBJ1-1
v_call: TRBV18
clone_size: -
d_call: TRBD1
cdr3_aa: CASSPRQGADEAFF
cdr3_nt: TGTGCCAGCTCACCACGGCAGGGGGCGGATGAAGCTTTCTTT

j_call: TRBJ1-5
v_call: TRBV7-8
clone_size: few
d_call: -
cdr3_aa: CASSPGTKNSNQPQHF
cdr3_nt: TGTGCCAGCAGCCCGGGGACCAAGAATAGCAATCAGCCCCAGCATTTT

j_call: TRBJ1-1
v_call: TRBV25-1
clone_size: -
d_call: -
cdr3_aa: CASSERTNTEAFF
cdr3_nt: TGTGCCAGCAGTGAACGGACGAACACTGAAGCTTTCTTT

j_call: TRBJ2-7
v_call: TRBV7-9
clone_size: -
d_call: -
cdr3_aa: CASRPGAPAYEQYF
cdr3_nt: TGTGCCAGCAGGCCGGGGGCTCCGGCGTACGAGCAGTACTTC

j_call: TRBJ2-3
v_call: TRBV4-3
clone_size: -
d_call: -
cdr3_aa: CASSQARTSPVQYF
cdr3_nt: TGCGCCAGCAGCCAAGCCAGAACTAGCCCGGTGCAGTATTTT

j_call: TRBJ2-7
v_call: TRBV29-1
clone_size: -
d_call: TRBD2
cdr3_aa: CSVPKGGAAYEQYF
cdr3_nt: TGCAGCGTTCCTAAGGGAGGGGCTGCCTACGAGCAGTACTTC

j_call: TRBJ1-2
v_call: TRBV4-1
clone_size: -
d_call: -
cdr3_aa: CASSQSESYGYTF
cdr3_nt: TGCGCCAGCAGCCAGTCAGAGAGTTATGGCTACACCTTC

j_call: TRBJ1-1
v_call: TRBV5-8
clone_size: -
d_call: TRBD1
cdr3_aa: CASSSDRWIRTEAFF
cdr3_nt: TGTGCCAGCAGCTCGGACAGGTGGATTAGGACTGAAGCTTTCTTT

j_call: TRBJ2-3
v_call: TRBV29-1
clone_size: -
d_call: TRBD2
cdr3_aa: CSVEKAGGRDTQYF
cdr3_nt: TGCAGCGTTGAAAAGGCGGGAGGCCGAGATACGCAGTATTTT

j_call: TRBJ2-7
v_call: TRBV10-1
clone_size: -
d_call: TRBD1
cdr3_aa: CASSERRQGREQYF
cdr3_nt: TGCGCCAGCAGTGAGAGGCGACAGGGTCGGGAGCAGTACTTC

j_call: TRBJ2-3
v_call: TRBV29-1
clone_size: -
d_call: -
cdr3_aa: CSVERGSDTQYF
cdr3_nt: TGCAGCGTTGAAAGGGGCTCAGATACGCAGTATTTT

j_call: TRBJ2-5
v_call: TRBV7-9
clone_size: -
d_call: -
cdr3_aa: CASSLAQETQYF
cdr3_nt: TGTGCCAGCAGCTTAGCGCAAGAGACCCAGTACTTC

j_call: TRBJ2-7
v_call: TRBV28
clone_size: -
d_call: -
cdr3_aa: CASSGQYEQYF
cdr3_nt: TGTGCCAGCAGTGGGCAATACGAGCAGTACTTC

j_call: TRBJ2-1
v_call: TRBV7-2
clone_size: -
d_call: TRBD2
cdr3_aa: CASSFGGWGGNNEQFF
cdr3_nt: TGTGCCAGCAGTTTCGGTGGGTGGGGGGGGAACAATGAGCAGTTCTTC

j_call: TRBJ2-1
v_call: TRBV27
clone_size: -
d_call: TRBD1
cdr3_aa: CASSSPGTGGNEQFF
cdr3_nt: TGTGCCAGCAGTTCGCCCGGGACAGGGGGCAATGAGCAGTTCTTC

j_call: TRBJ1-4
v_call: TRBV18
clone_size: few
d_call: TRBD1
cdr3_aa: CASSREGTAYEKLFF
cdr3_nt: TGTGCCAGCTCACGAGAAGGGACAGCCTATGAAAAACTGTTTTTT

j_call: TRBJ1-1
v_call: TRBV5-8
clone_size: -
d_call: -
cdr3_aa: CASSSLGRRGAFF
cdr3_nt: TGTGCCAGCAGCTCCCTGGGCAGGCGTGGTGCTTTCTTT

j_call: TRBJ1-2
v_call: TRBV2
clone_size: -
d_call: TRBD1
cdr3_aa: CASRPGTDYGYTF
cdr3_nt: TGTGCCAGCAGGCCCGGGACAGACTATGGCTACACCTTC

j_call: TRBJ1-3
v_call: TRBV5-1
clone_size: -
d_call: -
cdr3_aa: CASSLDGSGNTIYF
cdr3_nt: TGCGCCAGCAGCTTGGACGGCTCTGGAAACACCATATATTTT

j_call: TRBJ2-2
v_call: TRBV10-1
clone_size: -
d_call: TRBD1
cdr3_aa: CASSESKGGRELFF
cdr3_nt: TGCGCCAGCAGTGAGTCGAAAGGGGGCCGGGAGCTGTTTTTT

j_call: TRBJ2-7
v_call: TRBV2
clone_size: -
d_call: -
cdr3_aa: CASSESGRTDAPLYEQYF
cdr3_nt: TGTGCCAGCAGTGAATCAGGGAGGACCGACGCCCCTCTCTACGAGCAGTACTTC

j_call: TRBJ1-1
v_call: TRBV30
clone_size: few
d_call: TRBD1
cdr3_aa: CAWSSDRADEAFF
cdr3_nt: TGTGCCTGGAGTTCGGACAGGGCAGATGAAGCTTTCTTT

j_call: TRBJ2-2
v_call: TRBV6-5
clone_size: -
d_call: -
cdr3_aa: CASSYFTGGLFF
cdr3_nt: TGTGCCAGCAGTTACTTCACCGGGGGGCTGTTTTTT

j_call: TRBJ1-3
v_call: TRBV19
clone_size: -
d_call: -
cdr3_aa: CASSFSSRGTSGNTIYF
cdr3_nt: TGTGCCAGTAGCTTCTCCTCCCGGGGGACCTCTGGAAACACCATATATTTT

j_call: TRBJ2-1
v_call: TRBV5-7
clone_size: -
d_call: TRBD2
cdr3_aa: CASSKGQAGLAGYNEQFF
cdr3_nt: TGTGCCAGCAGCAAAGGACAGGCCGGACTAGCGGGGTACAATGAGCAGTTCTTC

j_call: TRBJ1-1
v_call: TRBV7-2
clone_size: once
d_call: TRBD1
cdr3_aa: CASSPDRGQNTEAFF
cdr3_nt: TGTGCCAGCAGCCCTGACAGGGGGCAGAACACTGAAGCTTTCTTT

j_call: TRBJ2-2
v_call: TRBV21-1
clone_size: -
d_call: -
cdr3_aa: CASSKESGTVTNTGELFF
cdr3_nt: TGTGCCAGCAGCAAAGAGAGCGGGACAGTCACGAACACCGGGGAGCTGTTTTTT

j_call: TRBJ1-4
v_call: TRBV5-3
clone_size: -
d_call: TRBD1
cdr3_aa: CARSSTFRLDRGRANEKLFF
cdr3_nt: TGTGCCAGAAGCTCGACCTTTCGATTGGACAGGGGGCGGGCTAATGAAAAACTGTTTTTT

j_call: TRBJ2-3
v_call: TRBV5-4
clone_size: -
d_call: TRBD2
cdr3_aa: CASSSGTSGGGDTQYF
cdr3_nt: TGTGCCAGCAGCTCCGGGACTAGCGGGGGTGGAGATACGCAGTATTTT

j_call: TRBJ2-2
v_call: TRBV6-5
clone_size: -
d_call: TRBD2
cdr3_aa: CASRPLANPTGELFF
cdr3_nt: TGTGCCAGCAGACCACTAGCGAACCCCACCGGGGAGCTGTTTTTT

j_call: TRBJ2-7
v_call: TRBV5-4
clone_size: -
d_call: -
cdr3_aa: CASSFDSPEQYF
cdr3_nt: TGTGCCAGCAGCTTTGACAGTCCCGAGCAGTACTTC

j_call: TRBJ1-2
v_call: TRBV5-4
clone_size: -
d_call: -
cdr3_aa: CASSGRTDYYGYTF
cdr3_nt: TGTGCCAGCAGCGGACGGACGGACTACTATGGCTACACCTTC

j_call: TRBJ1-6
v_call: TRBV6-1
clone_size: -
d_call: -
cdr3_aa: CASSEDRSPYNSPLHF
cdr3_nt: TGTGCCAGCAGTGAAGACAGGTCCCCTTATAATTCACCCCTCCACTTT

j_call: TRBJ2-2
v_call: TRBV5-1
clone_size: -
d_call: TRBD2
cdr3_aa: CASRSGLAVIRTGELFF
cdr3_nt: TGCGCCAGCAGGTCGGGACTAGCGGTAATTAGGACCGGGGAGCTGTTTTTT

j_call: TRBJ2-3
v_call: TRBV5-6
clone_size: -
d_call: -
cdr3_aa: CASSLEGRAFTDTQYF
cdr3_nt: TGTGCCAGCAGCTTGGAAGGGCGGGCGTTCACAGATACGCAGTATTTT

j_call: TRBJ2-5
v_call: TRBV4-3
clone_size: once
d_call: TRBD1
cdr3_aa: CASSQDAGTGFGETQYF
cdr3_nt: TGCGCCAGCAGCCAAGATGCCGGGACAGGGTTCGGAGAGACCCAGTACTTC

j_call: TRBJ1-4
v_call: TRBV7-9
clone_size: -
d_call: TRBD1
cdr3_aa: CASSLAGTGGGGLFF
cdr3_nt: TGTGCCAGCAGCTTAGCCGGGACAGGGGGTGGTGGACTGTTTTTT

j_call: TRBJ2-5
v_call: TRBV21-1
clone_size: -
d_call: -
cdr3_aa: CASGKGGETQYF
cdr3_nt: TGTGCCAGCGGAAAGGGTGGAGAGACCCAGTACTTC

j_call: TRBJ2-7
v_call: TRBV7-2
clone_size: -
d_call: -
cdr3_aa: CASSPPGQYEQYF
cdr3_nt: TGTGCCAGCAGCCCCCCCGGGCAGTACGAGCAGTACTTC

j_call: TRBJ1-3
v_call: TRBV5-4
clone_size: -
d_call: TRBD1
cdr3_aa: CASSWDPGQTSGNTIYF
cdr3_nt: TGTGCCAGCAGCTGGGATCCGGGACAGACCTCTGGAAACACCATATATTTT

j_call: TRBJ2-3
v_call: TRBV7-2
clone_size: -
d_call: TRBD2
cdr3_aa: CASSSRRTSGHTDTQYF
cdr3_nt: TGTGCCAGCAGCTCCCGGCGGACTAGCGGCCACACAGATACGCAGTATTTT

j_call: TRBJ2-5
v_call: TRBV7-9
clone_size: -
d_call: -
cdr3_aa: CASSLGDLTRETQYF
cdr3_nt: TGTGCCAGCAGCCTAGGGGACCTAACCCGAGAGACCCAGTACTTC

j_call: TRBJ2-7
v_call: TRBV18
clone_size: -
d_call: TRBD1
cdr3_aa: CASAVRDRGSEQYF
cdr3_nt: TGTGCCAGCGCAGTCCGGGACAGGGGTAGCGAGCAGTACTTC

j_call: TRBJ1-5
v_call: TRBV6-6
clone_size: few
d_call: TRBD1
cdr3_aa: CASTTGAGGIQPQHF
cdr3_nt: TGTGCCAGCACGACAGGGGCAGGGGGGATCCAGCCCCAGCATTTT